The rows below give T cell receptor beta chains drawn from one sample of a study of blood T cell repertoires in COVID-19. Produced via immunoSEQ multiplex PCR; TCRdb's table is partial and in-frame only. The sample includes around 100,000 clones, around 88% of them seen just once. The source material was peripheral blood. The receptors shown here come from a human donor in a cohort sampled during active COVID-19. The CDR3 runs from the conserved cysteine through the conserved F or W. The D gene is left open where the match is weak. Clone size is stated in some rows and not others, as once, few, many or a class when expanded.

v_gene	j_gene	abundance	d_gene	CDR3nt	CDR3aa
TRBV5-1	TRBJ2-1	.	TRBD1	TGCGCCAGCAGGCGGACAGGGTCGGGCAATGAGCAGTTCTTC	CASRRTGSGNEQFF
TRBV18	TRBJ2-7	.	.	TGTGCCAGCTCGAACCCGGCGGCCGACGAGCAGTACTTC	CASSNPAADEQYF
TRBV15	TRBJ2-3	once	TRBD2	TGTGCCACGTGCGCCACTAGCGGGAGCACAGATACGCAGTATTTT	CATCATSGSTDTQYF
TRBV7-3	TRBJ2-3	.	.	TGTGCCAGCAGCTTAACGCGTGGAGAACGGGATACGCAGTATTTT	CASSLTRGERDTQYF
TRBV18	TRBJ2-7	.	TRBD2	TGTGCCAGCTCACCGGGACTAGCGGGAGGCGAGCAGTACTTC	CASSPGLAGGEQYF
TRBV30	TRBJ2-7	.	TRBD1	TGTGCCTGGAGCCTTGGGACAGGGGCTATGGGAGAGCAGTACTTC	CAWSLGTGAMGEQYF
TRBV5-1	TRBJ2-5	.	TRBD2	TGCGCCAGCAGCTTACCCTTAGCGGGCCAAGAGACCCAGTACTTC	CASSLPLAGQETQYF
TRBV30	TRBJ1-2	.	.	TGTGCCTGGAGCTCATCGGGTTTTAACTATGGCTACACCTTC	CAWSSSGFNYGYTF
TRBV7-2	TRBJ2-1	.	TRBD2	TGTGCCAGCAGACTGACTAGCGGGGCCCACAATGAGCAGTTCTTC	CASRLTSGAHNEQFF
TRBV3-1/TRBV3-2	TRBJ2-7	.	.	TGTGCCAGCAGCCAATTGACCTTCCGGGACACGGGCTCCTACGAGCAGTACTTC	CASSQLTFRDTGSYEQYF
TRBV13	TRBJ2-1	.	.	TGTGCCAGCAGCCCCCGTGGAGCTGGGTTGGGCTCCTACAATGAGCAGTTCTTC	CASSPRGAGLGSYNEQFF
TRBV6-1	TRBJ2-5	.	TRBD1	TGTGCCAGCAGTGAAGCGTACAGGGGCCAAGAGACCCAGTACTTC	CASSEAYRGQETQYF
TRBV24-1	TRBJ2-1	.	.	TGTGCCACCATATCTGGGACAGAGCAGTTCTTC	CATISGTEQFF
TRBV11-3	TRBJ2-7	.	TRBD2	TGTGCCAGCAGCTCGACCTCTAGCGGGAGAGTCTACGAGCAGTACTTC	CASSSTSSGRVYEQYF
TRBV3-1/TRBV3-2	TRBJ1-1	.	TRBD1	TGTGCCAGCAGGCTCGGGACAGGGGGCACTGAAGCTTTCTTT	CASRLGTGGTEAFF
TRBV2	TRBJ1-5	.	.	TGTGCCAGCAGTGGGAGACAGACGGGTCAGCCCCAGCATTTT	CASSGRQTGQPQHF
TRBV7-9	TRBJ2-2	few	.	TGTGCCAGCAGCGGAGGGGGAGGGCGTACCGGGGAGCTGTTTTTT	CASSGGGGRTGELFF
TRBV28	TRBJ2-2	.	.	TGTGCCAGCAGCCAAGGCCGGCGGACAACGAACACCGGGGAGCTGTTTTTT	CASSQGRRTTNTGELFF
TRBV28	TRBJ1-6	.	.	TGTGCCAGCAGTTTATACGGGAGCTCCTATAATTCACCCCTCCACTTT	CASSLYGSSYNSPLHF
TRBV4-1	TRBJ2-7	.	TRBD2	TGCGCCAGCAGCCAATTAGCGGGAGGGAGCTCCTACGAGCAGTACTTC	CASSQLAGGSSYEQYF